A selection of T cell receptor beta chains follows, all from one sample in a study of early T cells in non-severe SARS-CoV-2 infection. In TCRdb, the 5' RACE reads were re-called with MiXCR into one record per CDR3 protein. The profile shows roughly 70,000 distinct CDR3 sequences, around 20% of them singletons. The input for sequencing was whole blood, taken at baseline. The origin of the receptors is an adult who was a healthcare worker with PCR-confirmed SARS-CoV-2 infection or an uninfected control (not recorded which). CDR3s include the opening cysteine and the closing phenylalanine or tryptophan. D genes are given only for firm matches. The size entry is marked missing in some rows and otherwise reads once, few, many or a size class.

V	J	D	size	CDR3	DNA
TRBV6-2/TRBV6-3	TRBJ2-3	TRBD2	many	CASGYSGGFTDTQYF	TGTGCCAGCGGATATAGCGGGGGATTCACAGATACGCAGTATTTT
TRBV30	TRBJ2-2	-	-	CAWSVRIAGELFF	TGTGCCTGGAGTGTAAGAATTGCCGGGGAGCTGTTTTTT
TRBV20-1	TRBJ2-7	TRBD2	few	CSARTSGSPLEQYF	TGCAGTGCGCGGACTAGCGGGAGTCCCCTCGAGCAGTACTTC
TRBV10-3	TRBJ2-7	TRBD1	few	CAIRGQDSYEQYF	TGTGCCATCAGGGGACAGGACTCCTACGAGCAGTACTTC
TRBV20-1	TRBJ1-4	-	-	CSAGRDFNEKLFF	TGCAGTGCGGGAAGGGACTTTAATGAAAAACTGTTTTTT
TRBV6-4	TRBJ2-3	-	-	CASSEGARYTQYF	TGTGCCAGCAGTGAAGGGGCGCGCTATACGCAGTATTTT
TRBV7-2	TRBJ1-4	TRBD1	few	CASSRQGATNEKLFF	TGTGCCAGCTCCAGACAGGGGGCGACTAATGAAAAACTGTTTTTT
TRBV11-2	TRBJ2-5	TRBD2	-	CASSSLAGGEETQYF	TGTGCCAGCAGTTCTCTAGCGGGGGGAGAAGAGACCCAGTACTTC
TRBV7-9	TRBJ2-4	TRBD2	-	CASSLGGGGLAKNIQYF	TGTGCCAGCAGCTTAGGTGGCGGGGGACTAGCCAAAAACATTCAGTACTTC
TRBV28	TRBJ2-4	-	few	CASSSPREGKNIQYF	TGTGCCAGCAGTTCACCCAGGGAAGGCAAAAACATTCAGTACTTC
TRBV10-3	TRBJ1-1	-	few	CAIRPVVMNTEAFF	TGTGCCATCAGACCGGTAGTCATGAACACTGAAGCTTTCTTT
TRBV7-6	TRBJ2-5	-	few	CASAGETQYF	TGTGCCAGCGCTGGAGAGACCCAGTACTTC
TRBV27	TRBJ2-3	TRBD2	-	CASSYWLAGADTQYF	TGTGCCAGCAGTTATTGGCTAGCGGGGGCAGATACGCAGTATTTT
TRBV28	TRBJ2-1	-	few	CASSSRLGFSYNEQFF	TGTGCCAGCAGTTCCCGACTGGGGTTCTCCTACAATGAGCAGTTCTTC